This T cell receptor (beta chain) originates from a study of T cells in Graves' hyperthyroidism and ophthalmopathy. Whole-study findings and limits: In the blood, most expanded thyroid clonotypes above 0.001 appeared as well. Prediction of ophthalmopathy progression came a median around 7.1 months pre-onset.

It was RNA transcripts that yielded the amplified TCR beta CDR3 regions. With the HTBI primer set, the TCR CDR3 went through a first round of RT-PCR. TCRdb passed the multiplex PCR reads through MiXCR, listing each CDR3 protein once. The sample lists some 800,000 distinct CDR3 sequences; roughly 40% were seen once. This clonotype was seen repeatedly, ten times or more. What it binds is unknown. With 6 bases removed from V and 0 bases from J, the gap between germline ends came to 23 bases. The CDR3 loop spans 18 amino acids. Germline V gene data show CDR1 as ENHRY and CDR2 as SYGVKD. This receptor was taken from a man aged 18 to 35 with Graves' hyperthyroidism. This chain links TRBV10-3 with TRBJ1-1; weak D call: TRBD1 (6 bases). The sequencing sample was made of blood. CDR3 amino acids: CAISPDPGHPIMNTEAFF. The CDR3 region has the DNA TGTGCCATCAGCCCAGATCCGGGACACCCTATTATGAACACTGAAGCTTTCTTT.